Given below is one TCR beta chain in context. V was shortened by 6 bases and J by 2 bases, with 5 bases between the two germline ends. CDR1 and CDR2 from the germline V gene are MNHEY and SVGAGI. The CDR3 covers 13 residues. Methods used by the authors: Estimation of nucleated cell counts relied on the amplification of reference gene primers. Assay used: immunoSEQ multiplex PCR; TCRdb lists only in-frame clones, some missing. The V and J calls and the clone size are those of that table, but D and trimming were determined from the DNA. The sample holds about 320,000 clones, 65% to 90% seen once. This record comes from a study of blood T cell repertoires in COVID-19. The wider study: The United States, Italy and Spain supplied acute and convalescent COVID-19 samples. PBMCs, B-cell-depleted T cells, or T cells were the source of the cDNA or gDNA that made up the material.

Sequencing used peripheral blood. The TCR was taken from a human donor in a cohort sampled during active COVID-19. The chain carries TRBV6-5 and TRBJ2-6; D is undetermined. The CDR3 DNA follows: TGTGCCAGCAGGAGTCCTGGGGCCAACGTCCTGACTTTC. Its translation: CASRSPGANVLTF.